Listed below are T cell receptor beta chains from one sample, sequenced in a study of blood T cell repertoires in COVID-19. The table came from immunoSEQ multiplex PCR; TCRdb's copy has only in-frame clones and leaves some out. Seen here are 45,000 or so clones, roughly 86% observed once, and the top ten hold about 5%. The sequencing sample was made of peripheral blood. All receptors come from a man aged 40-49 years with active COVID-19. CDR3s include the opening cysteine and the closing phenylalanine or tryptophan. The order of the fields is D gene, V gene, J gene, clone size, CDR3 protein. D genes are given only for firm matches. Size tells how often a clone was seen (once, few, many) or the class of an expanded clone, and some rows leave it out.

d_call: TRBD1; v_call: TRBV6-2/TRBV6-3; j_call: TRBJ1-4; clone_size: .; cdr3_aa: CASSYLDRLANEKLFF
d_call: TRBD2; v_call: TRBV9; j_call: TRBJ2-7; clone_size: .; cdr3_aa: CASSVGASGYEQYF
d_call: TRBD1; v_call: TRBV4-1; j_call: TRBJ2-1; clone_size: once; cdr3_aa: CASSQASTGSYNEQFF
d_call: TRBD1; v_call: TRBV6-2/TRBV6-3; j_call: TRBJ1-2; clone_size: .; cdr3_aa: CASSYRGTGLYGYTF
d_call: TRBD2; v_call: TRBV28; j_call: TRBJ2-2; clone_size: .; cdr3_aa: CASCGSGRSGELFF
d_call: .; v_call: TRBV6-5; j_call: TRBJ2-6; clone_size: .; cdr3_aa: CASSLSGANVLTF
d_call: TRBD2; v_call: TRBV2; j_call: TRBJ2-3; clone_size: .; cdr3_aa: CASSELAGGADTQYF
d_call: .; v_call: TRBV28; j_call: TRBJ1-5; clone_size: .; cdr3_aa: CASSFSYQPQHF
d_call: TRBD1; v_call: TRBV28; j_call: TRBJ1-3; clone_size: .; cdr3_aa: CASSLFRTGAGNTIYF
d_call: .; v_call: TRBV24-1; j_call: TRBJ2-1; clone_size: .; cdr3_aa: CATSDLLGAAYNEQFF
d_call: .; v_call: TRBV24-1; j_call: TRBJ2-1; clone_size: .; cdr3_aa: CATSGRGGRSSYNEQFF
d_call: .; v_call: TRBV6-2/TRBV6-3; j_call: TRBJ2-2; clone_size: .; cdr3_aa: CASSRQSTGELFF
d_call: TRBD1; v_call: TRBV5-4; j_call: TRBJ2-3; clone_size: .; cdr3_aa: CASSSGTGGIEDTQYF
d_call: .; v_call: TRBV29-1; j_call: TRBJ2-1; clone_size: .; cdr3_aa: CSVVSGNEQFF
d_call: TRBD1; v_call: TRBV6-5; j_call: TRBJ1-3; clone_size: .; cdr3_aa: CASSYSGQPGNTIYF
d_call: TRBD1; v_call: TRBV20-1; j_call: TRBJ2-7; clone_size: .; cdr3_aa: CSASSWRDREAEQYF
d_call: TRBD1; v_call: TRBV7-2; j_call: TRBJ1-6; clone_size: .; cdr3_aa: CASSLSPDRGLPLHF
d_call: .; v_call: TRBV11-2; j_call: TRBJ2-1; clone_size: once; cdr3_aa: CASSLVRLTSSYNEQFF
d_call: .; v_call: TRBV28; j_call: TRBJ1-2; clone_size: .; cdr3_aa: CASSFYRVSHGYTF
d_call: TRBD2; v_call: TRBV5-1; j_call: TRBJ2-7; clone_size: .; cdr3_aa: CASSPRTSGSEQYF
d_call: .; v_call: TRBV7-8; j_call: TRBJ1-1; clone_size: few; cdr3_aa: CASSLARGALTEAFF
d_call: .; v_call: TRBV7-8; j_call: TRBJ1-2; clone_size: .; cdr3_aa: CASSLGVAGNYGYTF
d_call: TRBD1; v_call: TRBV5-1; j_call: TRBJ2-3; clone_size: few; cdr3_aa: CASSIGTGGTDTQYF
d_call: .; v_call: TRBV7-9; j_call: TRBJ1-2; clone_size: .; cdr3_aa: CASSGRDGVGGYTF
d_call: .; v_call: TRBV28; j_call: TRBJ2-7; clone_size: .; cdr3_aa: CASSPPRGARYEQYF
d_call: .; v_call: TRBV3-1/TRBV3-2; j_call: TRBJ2-5; clone_size: once; cdr3_aa: CASSPWVANTRGETQYF
d_call: .; v_call: TRBV10-2; j_call: TRBJ1-6; clone_size: .; cdr3_aa: CASSESRVRVPKGPLHF